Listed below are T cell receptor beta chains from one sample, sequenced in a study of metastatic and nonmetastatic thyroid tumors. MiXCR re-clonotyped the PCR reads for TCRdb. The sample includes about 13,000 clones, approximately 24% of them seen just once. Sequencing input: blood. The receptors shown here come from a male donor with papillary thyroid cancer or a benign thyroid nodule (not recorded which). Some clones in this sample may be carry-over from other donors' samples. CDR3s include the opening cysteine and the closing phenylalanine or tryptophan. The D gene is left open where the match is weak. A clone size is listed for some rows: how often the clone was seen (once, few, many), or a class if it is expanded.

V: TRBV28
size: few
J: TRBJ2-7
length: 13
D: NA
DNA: TGTGCCAGCAGTCCACTCTGGACGGTCACCCCAATCTTC
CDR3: CASSPLWTVTPIF

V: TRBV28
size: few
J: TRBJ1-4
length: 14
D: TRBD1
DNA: TGTGCCAGCAGAGCGACAGGGACTAATGAAAAACTGTTTTTT
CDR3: CASRATGTNEKLFF

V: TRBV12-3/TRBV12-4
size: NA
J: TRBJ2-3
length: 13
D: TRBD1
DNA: TGTGCCAGCAGTTGGGGACAGGCAGATACGCAGTATTTT
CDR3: CASSWGQADTQYF

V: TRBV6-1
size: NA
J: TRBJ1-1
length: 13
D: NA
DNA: TGTGCCAGCATCGCACACAGGGAAACTGAAGCTTTCTTT
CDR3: CASIAHRETEAFF

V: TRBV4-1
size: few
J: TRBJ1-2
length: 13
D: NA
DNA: TGCGCCAGCAGCCAAGTACAGGGTTTTGGCTACACCTTC
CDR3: CASSQVQGFGYTF

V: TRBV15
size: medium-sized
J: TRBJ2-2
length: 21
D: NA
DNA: TGTGCCACCAGCAGAGAGAGGACGAGCACACAGACAGATCAATCCACCGGGGAGCTGTTTTTT
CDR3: CATSRERTSTQTDQSTGELFF

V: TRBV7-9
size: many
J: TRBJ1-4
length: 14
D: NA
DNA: TGTGCCAGCAGCTTAGAGGCCTTCGGTGAAAAACTGTTTTTT
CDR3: CASSLEAFGEKLFF

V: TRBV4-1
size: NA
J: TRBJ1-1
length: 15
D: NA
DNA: TGCGCCAGCAGCCCCCGCTGGACAGCAAACACTGAAGCTTTCTTT
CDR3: CASSPRWTANTEAFF

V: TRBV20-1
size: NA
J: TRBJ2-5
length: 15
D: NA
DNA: TGCAGTGCTAGAGATTCGGAGGGCCTGACAGAGACCCAGTACTTC
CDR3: CSARDSEGLTETQYF

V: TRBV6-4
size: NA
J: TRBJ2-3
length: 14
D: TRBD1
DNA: TGTGCCAGCAGTGACTCAGGGGGCGCAGATACGCAGTATTTT
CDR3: CASSDSGGADTQYF

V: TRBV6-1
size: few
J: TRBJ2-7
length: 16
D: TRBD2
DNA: TGTGCCAGCCTTCGTTCGGCTAGCGGGAGTGCCTACGAGCAGTACTTC
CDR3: CASLRSASGSAYEQYF

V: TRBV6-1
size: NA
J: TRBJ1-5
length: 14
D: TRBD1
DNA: TGTGCCAGCAGTCGGACAGGGGTTGGCCAGCCCCAGCATTTT
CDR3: CASSRTGVGQPQHF

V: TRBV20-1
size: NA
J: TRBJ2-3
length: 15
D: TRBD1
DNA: TGCAGTGCTGTCCATCCGGGACAGGGATCAGATACGCAGTATTTT
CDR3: CSAVHPGQGSDTQYF

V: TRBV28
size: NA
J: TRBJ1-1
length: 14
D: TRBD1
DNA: TGTGCCAGCAGCGATGGCAGGGGGCACACTGAAGCTTTCTTT
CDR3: CASSDGRGHTEAFF

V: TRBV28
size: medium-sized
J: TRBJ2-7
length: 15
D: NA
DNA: TGTGCCAGCAGTCCCGGCGGACAAATGGGCTACGAGCAGTACTTC
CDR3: CASSPGGQMGYEQYF

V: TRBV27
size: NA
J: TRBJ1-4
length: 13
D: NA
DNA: TGTGCCAACAAAAGGCGGGCCGATGAAAAACTGTTTTTT
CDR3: CANKRRADEKLFF

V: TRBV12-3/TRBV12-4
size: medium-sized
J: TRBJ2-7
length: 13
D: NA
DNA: TGTGCCATAGGAAGAAGTGGGAGGTACGAGCAGTACTTC
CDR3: CAIGRSGRYEQYF

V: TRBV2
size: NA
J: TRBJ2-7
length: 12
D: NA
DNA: TGTGCCAGCAGTCTCGACTGCACAGAGCAGTACTTC
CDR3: CASSLDCTEQYF

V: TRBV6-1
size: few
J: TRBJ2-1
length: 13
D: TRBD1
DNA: TGTGCCAGCAGCCGGACAGGGGGCAATGAGCAGTTCTTC
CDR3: CASSRTGGNEQFF